This note documents a single T cell receptor (beta chain) sequence. The antigen is unknown. These data belong to a study of T cell responses to AZD1222 COVID-19 vaccine. Trimming cost V 5 bases and J 4 bases, with 20 bases left between them. Per the germline V gene, CDR1 is PRHDT and CDR2 is FYEKMQ (reference sequence). There are 16 residues in the CDR3. Findings and caveats of the study: Clonal diversity may have been underestimated in mostly white British donors.

Generated by immunoSEQ multiplex PCR, the TCRdb table keeps only in-frame clones and is missing some. This table holds tens of thousands of clones, roughly nine tenths found once. The chain joins TRBV13 to TRBJ2-5, with D perhaps assigned TRBD1 or TRBD2 (6 bases each). Material: peripheral blood, obtained 28 days after the second AZD1222 dose. The sequence derives from an adult who received the AZD1222 COVID-19 vaccine. CDR3 sequence: CASSPGSGARIETQYF. The CDR3 DNA sequence: TGTGCCAGCAGCCCCGGATCGGGGGCCAGGATAGAGACCCAGTACTTC. Full variable domain (rest looked up from reference TRBV13 and TRBJ2-5): AAGVIQSPRHLIKEKRETATLKCYPIPRHDTVYWYQQGPGQDPQFLISFYEKMQSDKGSIPDRFSAQQFSDYHSELNMSSLELGDSALYFCASSPGSGARIETQYFGPGTRLLVL.